This T cell receptor (beta chain) came from a study of blood T cell repertoires in COVID-19. This table comes from immunoSEQ multiplex PCR, and its TCRdb copy is limited to in-frame clones, with some not included. The sample records approximately 200,000 clones, 94% being singletons. V lost 0 bases and J lost 3; bases outside the gene matches: 9. The CDR3 consists of 16 residues. Germline V lookup: CDR1 SGHRS, CDR2 YFSETQ. Sample: peripheral blood. The TCR originated in a man aged 25-45 years with COVID-19, enrolled during active disease. The chain couples TRBV5-1 to TRBJ2-7; 7 bases fit TRBD1. CDR3 amino acids: CASSLGPGQANYEQYF. CDR3 DNA: TGCGCCAGCAGCTTGGGTCCCGGACAGGCGAACTACGAGCAGTACTTC.